Here is one T cell receptor beta chain with its context. The data were obtained in a study of blood T cell repertoires in COVID-19. The overall study: The United States, Italy and Spain were the sources of the acute and convalescent COVID-19 samples. Sources were T cells, B-cell-depleted T cells, or PBMCs; the material itself was cDNA or gDNA.

The CDR3 contains 14 residues. Germline assignment: CDR1 MNHEY and CDR2 SVGAGI. J gave up 7 bases and V 4 bases, and 6 bases lay outside the gene matches. How the authors handled the data: Reference gene primer amplification yielded estimated nucleated cell counts. Produced via immunoSEQ multiplex PCR; TCRdb's table is partial and in-frame only. V and J calls and clone size follow that table, whereas D and trimming were derived from the DNA. The sample includes approximately 150,000 clones, more than 75% of them seen just once. The sample comprised peripheral blood. This sequence joins TRBV6-5 and TRBJ1-4; 7 bases map to TRBD1. The receptor comes from a woman in her 50s with active or convalescent COVID-19. CDR3 in DNA: TGTGCCAGCAGTTTGACAGGGATGTCTGAAAAACTGTTTTTT. Translating it yields CASSLTGMSEKLFF.